The clone carrying this T cell receptor beta chain was seen more than once but under ten times. As yet, its antigen is unknown. Template switching, a step in the protocol, added a universal primer site, and cDNA carried unique molecular identifiers. TCRdb redid the calling of the 5' RACE reads with MiXCR, one entry per CDR3 protein. The sample lists a few hundred thousand distinct CDR3 sequences, roughly 13% seen once, with 4% to 5% in the top ten. The record originates from a study of identical twins. Findings and caveats of the study: Abundant beta clonotypes from cord blood had fewer insertions, unlike memory repertoires, which showed none. In zero-insertion analyses, partial confounding could arise from invariant MAIT and iNKT cells.

Germline V lookup: CDR1 SQVTM, CDR2 ANQGSEA. V lost 7 bases and J lost 1, with 18 bases in between. CDR3 length: 15 residues. These data were also reused for a study on yellow fever vaccine responses in identical twins. According to that study: Reportedly, the response of twins' T cells to the vaccine seemed partly convergent, partly personalized.

Material for sequencing was memory (CD45RO+) T cells sorted from blood. The chain uses TRBV29-1 and TRBJ2-3; perhaps TRBD1 as D (6 bases). The receptor comes from a woman aged 18-35 years in good health. CDR3 in DNA: TGCAGCGGAAGGGGGACCAGCAGCGGCACAGATACGCAGTATTTT. It yields the protein CSGRGTSSGTDTQYF.